The subject of this entry is one TCR beta chain. Participants reported their clinical history, and cohort assignment relied on those reports. With 5 bases removed from V and 7 bases from J, the gap between germline ends came to 18 bases. The CDR3 sequence is 15 residues long. CDR1 is GTSNPN and CDR2 is SVGIG in the germline V gene (reference sequence). The record originates from a study of blood T cell repertoires in COVID-19. Study context: COVID-19 samples collected from the United States, Italy and Spain covered acute and convalescent phases. PBMCs, B-cell-depleted T cells, or T cells provided the cDNA or gDNA that made up the material.

In the original workflow: Amplification of reference gene primers provided the estimated nucleated cell counts. The protocol was immunoSEQ multiplex PCR, while the TCRdb copy is restricted to in-frame clones and leaves out a portion. The DNA was the basis for D and trimming; V, J and clone size are from that table. This table holds around 150,000 clones, over 80% found once. This receptor was taken from a man between 65 and 85 years old who had been exposed to COVID-19. The sample taken for sequencing was PBMCs or T cells enriched from blood (not recorded which). This chain joins TRBV30 and TRBJ1-6; no reliable D call. Here the CDR3 reads CAWSHGEGINSPLHF. The CDR3 DNA is TGTGCCTGGTCCCACGGGGAAGGAATAAATTCACCCCTCCACTTT.